The 17 T cell receptor beta chains given below trace back to one sample, sequenced in a study of post-analysis software for immune sequencing data. Broader study findings: Elevated frequency relative to controls characterized several TRBV segments in patients, TRBV5-6, TRBV5-1 and TRBV20-1 among them.

TCR beta cDNA libraries included unique molecular identifiers. TCRdb processed the PCR reads anew with MiXCR; each CDR3 protein has one entry. This table has hundreds of thousands of distinct CDR3 sequences, about 40% appearing once. These receptors' antigens are unknown. Specimen: blood. All receptors derive from a girl aged 5 to 17 with multiple sclerosis.

In its sample, this clonotype was seen a few times. This sequence joins TRBV10-3 and TRBJ2-1, with no clear D. V was cut by 10 bases and J by 3 bases, with 13 bases left in between. Germline assignment: CDR1 ENHRY and CDR2 SYGVKD. This CDR3 has 13 amino acids. This CDR3 reads CASAPVIYNEQFF. The CDR3 DNA sequence: TGTGCCAGCGCTCCAGTGATCTACAATGAGCAGTTCTTC.

The chain uses TRBV6-6 and TRBJ2-7; the D gene is possibly TRBD1 (5 bases). Germline V CDR1 and CDR2: MNHNY, SVGAGI (reference sequence). Trimming pared 2 bases from V and 8 bases from J, leaving 10 bases between. The length of the CDR3 is 12 residues. The CDR3 DNA sequence: TGTGCCAGCAGTTACGACAGAGGAAAGCAGTACTTC. Translating gives CASSYDRGKQYF.

This chain joins TRBV20-1 and TRBJ2-5; D may be TRBD1 or TRBD2 (5 bases each). The DNA end favors TRBJ2-7, so the J call may be wrong. The CDR3 runs to 12 residues. Germline values: CDR1 DFQATT, CDR2 SNEGSKA (reference sequence). In nucleotides, the CDR3 is TGCAGTGCCCCGAGGGGTATCAGCGAGCAGTACTTC. It specifies CSAPRGISEQYF.

The rearrangement uses TRBV18 and TRBJ1-2; D is undetermined. In germline, CDR1 is KGHSH, CDR2 LQKENI. The ends were cut back, 0 bases at V and 4 bases at J, with 12 bases in the middle. The CDR3 runs to 15 residues. DNA of the CDR3: TGTGCCAGCTCACCACCCGGACGACCGAGCTATGGCTACACCTTC. Residues: CASSPPGRPSYGYTF.

This clonotype was recorded a few times. This chain connects TRBV9 to TRBJ1-2, with TRBD1 matching over 9 bases. J lost 9 bases, V lost 4 bases, and 13 bases had no gene match. The CDR3 has 15 amino acids. The V gene's germline CDR1 is SGDLS and CDR2 YYNGEE. CDR3: CASSPHTGGEGSYTF. The CDR3 coding sequence is TGTGCCAGCAGCCCTCACACAGGGGGCGAAGGCAGCTACACCTTC.

The gene calls are TRBV14 and TRBJ1-6; D is uncertain. This CDR3 is 11 amino acids long. V gave up 5 bases and J gave up 16 bases, with 12 bases separating them. Germline CDR1 is SGHDN and CDR2 is FVKESK. In nucleotides, the CDR3 is TGTGCCAGCAGCAAAGGACCGCGTCTCCACTTT. This translates into CASSKGPRLHF.

The chain couples TRBV12-3 or TRBV12-4 to TRBJ2-7, with D possibly matching TRBD1 (6 bases). With 1 base removed from V and 0 bases from J, the gap between germline ends came to 13 bases. The CDR3 has 16 residues. CDR3 residues: CASSLGRQGSSYEQYF. Written as DNA, the CDR3 is TGTGCCAGCAGTTTAGGGAGGCAGGGGAGCTCCTACGAGCAGTACTTC.

The V and J genes are TRBV12-3 or TRBV12-4 and TRBJ2-7; TRBD1 is a possible D gene (6 bases). V lost 3 bases and J lost 3, with 12 bases in between. The CDR3 runs 14 residues. The CDR3 sequence: CASSFGDIYYEQYF. CDR3 nucleotides: TGTGCCAGCAGTTTTGGGGACATTTACTACGAGCAGTACTTC.

J is TRBJ2-5 and V is TRBV29-1; 8 bases fit TRBD1. Near its end, the DNA agrees better with TRBJ2-7, so the J call may be wrong. The CDR3 extends over 12 amino acids. The germline V gene encodes CDR1 SQVTM and CDR2 ANQGSEA. The CDR3 DNA follows: TGCAGCGCATCGACAGGGGCCTCCGAGCAGTACTTC. Its translation: CSASTGASEQYF.

This chain joins TRBV20-1 and TRBJ2-7, with D unresolved. The CDR3 is 11 amino acids. Germline-derived CDR1 and CDR2 are DFQATT and SNEGSKA (reference sequence). V lost 6 bases and J lost 3, with 9 bases in between. CDR3 sequence reads: CSATLVYEQYF. In DNA, the CDR3 is TGCAGTGCCACATTAGTCTACGAGCAGTACTTC.

This chain joins TRBV6-5 and TRBJ2-1; D gene unclear. The CDR3 has 13 residues. Between the trimmed V and J ends, which lost 10 bases and 6 bases, there was a span of 16 bases. CDR1 is MNHEY and CDR2 is SVGAGI in the germline V gene. CDR3 amino acids: CATHGLPGNEQFF. The DNA for the CDR3 is TGTGCCACCCACGGGCTACCCGGCAATGAGCAGTTCTTC.

This clonotype turned up a few times. This chain joins TRBV7-8 and TRBJ1-2, with D possibly matching TRBD1 (6 bases). The CDR3 runs to 15 residues. The ends were cut back, 1 base at V and 4 bases at J, with 13 bases in the middle. The germline gives CDR1 SGHVS, CDR2 FQNEAQ. The chain's CDR3 is CASSLGFGGPYGYTF. In DNA form, the CDR3 reads TGTGCCAGCAGCTTAGGGTTCGGGGGCCCCTATGGCTACACCTTC.

In this sample, this clonotype turned up a few times. The rearrangement links TRBV20-1 to TRBJ2-5, with TRBD2 matching 10 bases. Losses at the gene ends were 6 bases for V and 5 bases for J; bases not matched to a gene: 9. This CDR3 is 14 amino acids long. CDR1 is DFQATT, CDR2 SNEGSKA, per germline (reference sequence). As DNA, the CDR3 is TGCAGTGCCCCCTTAGCGGGGGGCCGTGAGACCCAGTACTTC. Its protein is CSAPLAGGRETQYF.

This clonotype was seen more than once but under ten times. The rearrangement links TRBV12-3 or TRBV12-4 to TRBJ2-1, with D perhaps TRBD2 (6 bases). The V end lost 2 bases, the J end lost 7 bases, and 18 bases lay between the germline ends. The CDR3 consists of 16 residues. The CDR3 DNA sequence: TGTGCCAGCAGTTTATTACCGGGAGCCACCTCGAATGAGCAGTTCTTC. Protein: CASSLLPGATSNEQFF.

This clonotype has just a few counts. V is TRBV29-1 and J is TRBJ2-4; 11 bases agree with TRBD2. Near its end, the DNA agrees better with TRBJ2-7, so the J call may be wrong. The CDR3 totals 13 residues. The germline CDR1 and CDR2 sequences are SQVTM and ANQGSEA. The CDR3 DNA sequence: TGCAGCGCCTCGACTAGCGGGGCCTACGAGCAGTACTTC. Its translation: CSASTSGAYEQYF.

The chain uses TRBV29-1 and TRBJ1-5, with 9 bases lining up with TRBD1. Per the germline V gene, CDR1 is SQVTM and CDR2 is ANQGSEA. The junction had 6 bases not matched to a gene; V was cut back by 6 bases and J by 6 bases. The CDR3 covers 13 residues. The CDR3 region is CSVGDRGTQPQHF. In DNA, the CDR3 is TGCAGCGTAGGCGACAGGGGGACTCAGCCCCAGCATTTT.

This clonotype was observed a handful of times. The V and J genes are TRBV7-2 and TRBJ2-5, with TRBD2 identical over 7 bases. Trimming at V came to 5 bases and at J to 5 bases, leaving 5 bases not matched to a gene. Germline CDR1 and CDR2: SGHTA and FQGNSA. The CDR3 consists of 13 residues. The DNA of the CDR3 is TGTGCCAGCAGCGGGAGGGTGACGGAGACCCAGTACTTC. It specifies CASSGRVTETQYF.